The 25 T cell receptor beta chains below were found in one sample sequenced in a study of blood T cell repertoires in COVID-19 (TCRdb year 2020). The method behind the library was the immunoSEQ multiplex PCR assay. As stored in TCRdb, this immuneACCESS dataset retains in-frame rearrangements with V and J assigned. A fraction of the clones does not appear; measured against another copy, unresolved V genes explain less than half of the discrepancy, and the remainder lacks a known reason. The sample table records about 180,000 clones; approximately 87% of these occur just once. The ten largest clones take up about 12% of the sample. Input material: peripheral blood. Source of these receptors: a woman between 70 and 85 years old with COVID-19, enrolled during active disease.

The V call is TRBV5-6, the J call TRBJ1-1; D gene uncertain. CDR1 is SGHDT and CDR2 is YYEEEE in the germline V gene. The CDR3 is 15 residues long. Trimming left V 0 bases short and J 0 bases short, with 9 bases between. The chain's CDR3 is CASSLGPGVNTEAFF. Written as DNA, the CDR3 is TGTGCCAGCAGCTTGGGGCCGGGTGTGAACACTGAAGCTTTCTTT.

The genes are TRBV18 and TRBJ1-1; 7 bases line up with TRBD1. Germline V gene sequence: CDR1 KGHSH, CDR2 LQKENI. The CDR3 contains 16 residues. V lost 2 bases, J lost 4 bases, and 10 bases stayed unmatched. The CDR3 region is CASSPAILTGITEAFF. As DNA, the CDR3 is TGTGCCAGCTCACCAGCTATCCTGACAGGGATCACTGAAGCTTTCTTT.

The chain recombines TRBV19 with TRBJ2-1; perhaps TRBD2 as D (5 bases). V lost 5 bases and J lost 7, with 18 bases in between. This CDR3 is built from 15 residues. CDR1 and CDR2 from the germline V gene are LNHDA and SQIVND (reference sequence). The CDR3 loop reads CASSPPEAERNEQFF. CDR3 DNA: TGTGCCAGTAGTCCCCCGGAGGCGGAAAGGAATGAGCAGTTCTTC.

This clone was found once. The chain is built from TRBV10-3 and TRBJ2-7; the D gene is possibly TRBD2 (5 bases). The CDR3 contains 14 residues. Germline values: CDR1 ENHRY, CDR2 SYGVKD. Trimming took 6 bases from V and 3 from J, leaving 15 bases between them. CDR3 nucleotide sequence: TGTGCCATCAGGGGAACCGGGGAAGTCTACGAGCAGTACTTC. Translated, it gives CAIRGTGEVYEQYF.

The chain combines TRBV9 with TRBJ2-5; D remains unclear. Trimming cost V 4 bases and J 1 base, with 11 bases left between them. This CDR3 has 14 residues. Germline CDR1 and CDR2: SGDLS and YYNGEE. CDR3 coding DNA: TGTGCCAGCAGCTTTAGATATACCCAAGAGACCCAGTACTTC. This codes for CASSFRYTQETQYF.

The rearrangement joins TRBV7-2 to TRBJ2-3, with D possibly being TRBD1 (7 bases). CDR3 length: 16 residues. CDR1 is SGHTA and CDR2 is FQGNSA in the germline V gene. Trimming cost V 3 bases and J 2 bases, with 15 bases left between them. In nucleotides, the CDR3 is TGTGCCAGCAGCTTCTCGGCAGGGGGGAACACAGATACGCAGTATTTT. This encodes CASSFSAGGNTDTQYF. The full variable domain, in which reference TRBV7-2 and TRBJ2-3 provide the parts outside the CDR3, is GAGVSQSPSNKVTEKGKDVELRCDPISGHTALYWYRQSLGQGLEFLIYFQGNSAPDKSGLPSDRFSAERTGGSVSTLTIQRTQQEDSAVYLCASSFSAGGNTDTQYFGPGTRLTVL.

This chain uses TRBV4-3 with TRBJ2-3; possibly TRBD2 for D (5 bases). Trimming stripped 0 bases from V and 2 bases from J, with 15 bases between. CDR3 length: 17 amino acids. Germline assignment: CDR1 LGHNA and CDR2 YSLEER. The CDR3 is CASSQDGPSGTTDTQYF. Here the CDR3 DNA reads TGCGCCAGCAGCCAAGATGGTCCCAGCGGCACCACAGATACGCAGTATTTT.

This chain links TRBV6-5 with TRBJ2-7, with 7 bases aligning to TRBD1. Germline CDR1 MNHEY, CDR2 SVGAGI. The CDR3 has 13 residues. The J segment lost 6 bases and the V segment lost 5 bases, leaving 7 bases of the junction unmatched. The CDR3 reads CASSMPSGGEQYF. CDR3 nucleotide sequence: TGTGCCAGCAGTATGCCTTCAGGGGGCGAGCAGTACTTC.

The rearrangement joins TRBV28 to TRBJ1-1; no reliable D call. CDR1 is MDHEN, CDR2 SYDVKM, per germline. Trimming cost V 4 bases and J 6 bases, with 6 bases left between them. CDR3 length equals 11 residues. CDR3 sequence: CASSSVPEAFF. The CDR3 DNA follows: TGTGCCAGCAGTTCGGTGCCTGAAGCTTTCTTT. The entire variable domain, with the rest obtained from reference TRBV28 and TRBJ1-1, is as follows: DVKVTQSSRYLVKRTGEKVFLECVQDMDHENMFWYRQDPGLGLRLIYFSYDVKMKEKGDIPEGYSVSREKKERFSLILESASTNQTSMYLCASSSVPEAFFGQGTRLTVV.

The chain combines TRBV7-2 with TRBJ2-2; the D is unclear. Trimming pared 4 bases from V and 2 bases from J, leaving 5 bases between. From germline, CDR1 is SGHTA and CDR2 FQGNSA. There are 13 residues in the CDR3. In DNA, the CDR3 is TGTGCCAGCAGCTCCCCAAACACCGGGGAGCTGTTTTTT. Encoded protein: CASSSPNTGELFF.

The rearrangement uses TRBV9 and TRBJ2-3; D is perhaps TRBD2 (6 bases). The V gene's germline CDR1 is SGDLS and CDR2 YYNGEE. The CDR3 is made up of 15 amino acids. V was shortened by 2 bases and J by 4 bases, with 14 bases between the two germline ends. CDR3 sequence (DNA): TGTGCCAGCAGCGTGGGGGGTGCCGTCGCAGATACGCAGTATTTT. Translated, it gives CASSVGGAVADTQYF.

V gene TRBV19 combines with J gene TRBJ2-1; 9 nucleotides agree with TRBD2. There are 16 residues in the CDR3. Germline-derived CDR1 and CDR2 are LNHDA and SQIVND (reference sequence). Trimming removed 5 bases from V and 2 bases from J; junction bases left unmatched: 7. This CDR3 reads CASSAGLASAYNEQFF. The CDR3 bases are TGTGCCAGTAGTGCGGGACTAGCCTCGGCCTACAATGAGCAGTTCTTC.

The chain recombines TRBV19 with TRBJ1-1, with 9 bases lining up with TRBD1. CDR3 length: 13 amino acids. The ends lost 6 bases at V and 7 bases at J; junction bases unmatched: 6. Germline assignment: CDR1 LNHDA and CDR2 SQIVND (reference sequence). In DNA form, the CDR3 reads TGTGCCAGTAGACGGACAGGGGTTAATGAAGCTTTCTTT. It codes for CASRRTGVNEAFF.

V is TRBV7-2 and J is TRBJ2-7; D not certain. V lost 4 bases to trimming and J lost 6 bases, with 13 bases between them. The CDR3 is made up of 13 amino acids. Germline CDR1 is SGHTA and CDR2 is FQGNSA. For the CDR3, the DNA is TGTGCCAGCAGCTCCCGACTCCCTTCCGAGCAGTACTTC. Encoded protein: CASSSRLPSEQYF.

J is TRBJ2-7 and V is TRBV19; 8 bases are a match to TRBD1. The CDR3 covers 15 residues. Germline V gene lookup returns CDR1 LNHDA and CDR2 SQIVND (reference sequence). V shed 4 bases and J 1 base; nucleotides not matched to a gene: 6. Written as DNA, the CDR3 is TGTGCCAGTAGTACCCTGGACAGGGCTTCCTACGAGCAGTACTTC. This encodes CASSTLDRASYEQYF.

This rearrangement joins TRBV7-9 to TRBJ1-4, with D maybe TRBD1 (6 bases). The CDR3 loop spans 16 amino acids. The V gene's germline CDR1 is SEHNR and CDR2 FQNEAQ (reference sequence). V was shortened by 1 base and J by 4 bases, with 13 bases between the two germline ends. The CDR3 DNA sequence: TGTGCCAGCAGCTTAGGAGGGCGGGGGCTTAATGAAAAACTGTTTTTT. Encoded protein: CASSLGGRGLNEKLFF.

The rearrangement uses TRBV15 and TRBJ1-4; D is possibly TRBD1 (5 bases). There are 14 residues in the CDR3. Germline values: CDR1 LNHNV, CDR2 YYDKDF (reference sequence). V lost 0 bases to trimming and J lost 8 bases, with 10 bases between them. Here the CDR3 DNA reads TGTGCCACCAGCAGAGATCAGGGAGGAGAAAAACTGTTTTTT. Its protein product is CATSRDQGGEKLFF.

V and J are TRBV18 and TRBJ1-2, with D tentatively TRBD1 (5 bases). Trimming pared 4 bases from V and 4 bases from J, leaving 16 bases between. The CDR3 length is 15 residues. Germline V gene lookup returns CDR1 KGHSH and CDR2 LQKENI. The CDR3 DNA reads as TGTGCCAGCTCACGACGACCGGGGGATACCTATGGCTACACCTTC. Translation: CASSRRPGDTYGYTF.

In DNA form, the CDR3 reads TGTGCCAGTCAGACCGTCGCCGAGGATGAGCAGTTCTTC. Translated: CASQTVAEDEQFF. The chain carries TRBV3-1 (or the pseudogene TRBV3-2) and TRBJ2-1; D is undetermined. The CDR3 loop spans 13 amino acids. V was shortened by 9 bases and J by 8 bases, with 17 bases between the two germline ends. Per germline, CDR1 LGHDT and CDR2 YNNKEL (reference sequence).

V gene TRBV7-9 combines with J gene TRBJ2-7; a weak D match, TRBD1 (5 bases). The CDR3 contains 16 residues. The V gene's germline CDR1 is SEHNR and CDR2 FQNEAQ (reference sequence). The ends were cut back, 3 bases at V and 3 bases at J, with 18 bases in the middle. The CDR3 loop is CASSFGHQGSNYEQYF. The CDR3 region has the DNA TGTGCCAGCAGCTTTGGTCACCAGGGATCCAACTACGAGCAGTACTTC.

The J gene is TRBJ1-2, the V gene TRBV5-1; 10 bases align to TRBD1. CDR1 and CDR2 from the germline V gene are SGHRS and YFSETQ. This CDR3 comprises 16 residues. The V and J ends lost 0 bases and 2 bases, in that order; junction bases with no gene match: 4. The CDR3 sequence is CASSLAGTGVNYGYTF. The CDR3, as DNA: TGCGCCAGCAGCTTGGCCGGGACAGGGGTCAACTATGGCTACACCTTC.

The chain combines TRBV12-3 or TRBV12-4 with TRBJ1-5; perhaps TRBD1 as D (5 bases). The CDR3 is made up of 13 amino acids. The V gene lost 7 bases and the J gene lost 1 base, with 8 bases spanning the gap. CDR3: CASMGLSNQPQHF. The CDR3 nucleotides are TGTGCCAGCATGGGACTGAGCAATCAGCCCCAGCATTTT.

This chain uses TRBV23-1 with TRBJ1-4, with TRBD1 matching over 8 bases. TRBV23-1 is given ORF status, its function remaining uncertain. The CDR3 loop spans 15 amino acids. The ends lost 7 bases at V and 8 bases at J; junction bases unmatched: 12. CDR3 loop: CASTPGGLGREKLFF. In DNA form, the CDR3 reads TGCGCCAGCACCCCAGGGGGCTTGGGAAGGGAAAAACTGTTTTTT.

The rearrangement links TRBV6-5 to TRBJ2-7; 10 nucleotides match TRBD2. Germline values: CDR1 MNHEY, CDR2 SVGAGI. The CDR3 totals 15 residues. V trimming: 7 bases; J trimming: 2 bases; junction bases outside the gene matches: 8. CDR3: CASTFGTSAPYEQYF. In DNA form, the CDR3 reads TGTGCCAGCACCTTCGGGACTAGCGCACCCTACGAGCAGTACTTC.

The chain's CDR3 is CASSPRTPPGGAQYF. The CDR3 DNA reads as TGTGCCAGCAGTCCGCGGACACCCCCTGGCGGGGCGCAGTACTTC. This chain connects TRBV27 to TRBJ2-7; perhaps TRBD2 as D (6 bases). V shed 5 bases and J shed 9 bases, with 23 bases lying between them. The CDR3 spans 15 residues. CDR1 and CDR2 from the germline V gene are MNHEY and SMNVEV (reference sequence).